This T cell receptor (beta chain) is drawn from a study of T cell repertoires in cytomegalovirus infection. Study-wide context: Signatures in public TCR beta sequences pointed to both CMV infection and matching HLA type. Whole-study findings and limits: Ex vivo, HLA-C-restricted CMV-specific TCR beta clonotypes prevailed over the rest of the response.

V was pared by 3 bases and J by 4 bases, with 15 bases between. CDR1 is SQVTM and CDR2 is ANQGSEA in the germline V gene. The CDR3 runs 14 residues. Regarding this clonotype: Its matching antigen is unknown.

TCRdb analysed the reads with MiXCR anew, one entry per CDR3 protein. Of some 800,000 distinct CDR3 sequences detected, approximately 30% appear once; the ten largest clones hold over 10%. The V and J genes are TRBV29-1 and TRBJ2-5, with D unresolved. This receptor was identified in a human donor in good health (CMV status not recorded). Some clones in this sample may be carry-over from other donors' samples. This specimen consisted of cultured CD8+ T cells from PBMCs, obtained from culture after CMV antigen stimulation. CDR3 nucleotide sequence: TGCAGCGTTGAGGGGATAATAGTACCAGAGACCCAGTACTTC. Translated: CSVEGIIVPETQYF. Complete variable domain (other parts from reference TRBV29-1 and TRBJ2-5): SAVISQKPSRDICQRGTSLTIQCQVDSQVTMMFWYRQQPGQSLTLIATANQGSEATYESGFVIDKFPISRPNLTFSTLTVSNMSPEDSSIYLCSVEGIIVPETQYFGPGTRLLVL.